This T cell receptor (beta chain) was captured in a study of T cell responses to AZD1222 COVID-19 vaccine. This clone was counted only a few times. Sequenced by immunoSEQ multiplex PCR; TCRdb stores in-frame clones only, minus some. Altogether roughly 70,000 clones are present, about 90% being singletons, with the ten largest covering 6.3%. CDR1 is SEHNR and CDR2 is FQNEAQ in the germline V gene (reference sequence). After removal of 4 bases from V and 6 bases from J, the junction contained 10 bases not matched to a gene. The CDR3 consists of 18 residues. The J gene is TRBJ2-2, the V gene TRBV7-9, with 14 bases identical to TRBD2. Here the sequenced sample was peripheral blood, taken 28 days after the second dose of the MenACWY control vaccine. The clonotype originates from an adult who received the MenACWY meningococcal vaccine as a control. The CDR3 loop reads CASSSAGLAGVGSGELFF. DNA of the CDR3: TGTGCCAGCAGCTCGGCGGGACTAGCGGGAGTTGGATCCGGGGAGCTGTTTTTT.